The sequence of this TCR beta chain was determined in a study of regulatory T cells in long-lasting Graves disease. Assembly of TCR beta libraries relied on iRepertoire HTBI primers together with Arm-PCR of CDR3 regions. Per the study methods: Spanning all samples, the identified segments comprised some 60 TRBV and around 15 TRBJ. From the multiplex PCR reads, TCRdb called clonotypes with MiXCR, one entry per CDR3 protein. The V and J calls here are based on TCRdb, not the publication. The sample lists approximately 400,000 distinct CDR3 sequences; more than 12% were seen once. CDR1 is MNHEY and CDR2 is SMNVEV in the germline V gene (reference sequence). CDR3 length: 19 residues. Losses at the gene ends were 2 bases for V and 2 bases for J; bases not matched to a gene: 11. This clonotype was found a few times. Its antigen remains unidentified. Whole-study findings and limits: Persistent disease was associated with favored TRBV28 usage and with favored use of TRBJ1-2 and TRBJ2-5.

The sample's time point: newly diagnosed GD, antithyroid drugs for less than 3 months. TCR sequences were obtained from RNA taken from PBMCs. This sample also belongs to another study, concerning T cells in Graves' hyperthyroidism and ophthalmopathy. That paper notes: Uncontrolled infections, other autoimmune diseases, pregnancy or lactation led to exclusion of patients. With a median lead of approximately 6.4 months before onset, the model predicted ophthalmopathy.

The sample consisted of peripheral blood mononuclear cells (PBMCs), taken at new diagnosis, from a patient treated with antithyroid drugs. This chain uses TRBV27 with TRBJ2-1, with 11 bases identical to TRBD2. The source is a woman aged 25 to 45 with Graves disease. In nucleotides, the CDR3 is TGTGCCAGCAGTTTACAGGGGGTATCTAGCGGGGGGACCTACAATGAGCAGTTCTTC. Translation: CASSLQGVSSGGTYNEQFF.